This TCR beta chain appears in the sequencing data of a study of blood T cell repertoires in COVID-19. Turning to the study itself: Acute and convalescent COVID-19 specimens originated in the United States, Italy and Spain. T cells, B-cell-depleted T cells, or PBMCs provided the cDNA or gDNA that served as material.

This clone appeared a few times. Original handling: From reference gene primer amplification, estimates of nucleated cell counts were derived. Assay: immunoSEQ multiplex PCR; the TCRdb copy retains only in-frame clones and omits some. The DNA was the basis for D and trimming; V, J and clone size are from that table. This table holds 50,000 to 75,000 clones, more than 75% found once. Germline V gene sequence: CDR1 SGHDT, CDR2 YYEEEE. The ends were cut back, 2 bases at V and 4 bases at J, with 10 bases in the middle. The CDR3 spans 13 residues. Source material: peripheral blood. The J gene is TRBJ2-7, the V gene TRBV5-6, with D possibly being TRBD1 (6 bases). The sequence was obtained from a human donor in a cohort sampled during active COVID-19. CDR3 sequence: CASSLGTPYEQYF. CDR3 DNA sequence: TGTGCCAGCAGCTTAGGGACACCATACGAGCAGTACTTC.